One sample yielded the 18 T cell receptor beta chains listed below, sequenced in a study of blood T cell repertoires in COVID-19. The method was immunoSEQ multiplex PCR; TCRdb's version includes in-frame clones alone and lacks a portion of them. The sample contains 90,000 or so clones, about 84% of which appear only once. The specimen was peripheral blood. Receptors originate from a human donor in a cohort sampled during active COVID-19.

The rearrangement uses TRBV7-9 and TRBJ2-5, with 11 bases that match TRBD1. The germline V gene has CDR1 SEHNR and CDR2 FQNEAQ (reference sequence). This CDR3 comprises 15 residues. V was pared by 5 bases and J by 4 bases, with 6 bases of the junction left unmatched. CDR3 in amino acids: CASSGRDRGTETQYF. CDR3 DNA sequence: TGTGCCAGCAGCGGCCGGGACAGGGGGACAGAGACCCAGTACTTC.

The chain couples TRBV9 to TRBJ2-3; weak D call: TRBD2 (6 bases). CDR1 SGDLS and CDR2 YYNGEE come from the germline V gene. CDR3 length: 16 amino acids. The V and J ends lost 3 bases and 5 bases respectively, with 19 bases between them. CDR3 coding DNA: TGTGCCAGCAGCGCATCCCCCTCGGGGACTGGAGATACGCAGTATTTT. Encoded protein: CASSASPSGTGDTQYF. The full variable domain, rest sourced from reference TRBV9 and TRBJ2-3, is DSGVTQTPKHLITATGQRVTLRCSPRSGDLSVYWYQQSLDQGLQFLIQYYNGEERAKGNILERFSAQQFPDLHSELNLSSLELGDSALYFCASSASPSGTGDTQYFGPGTRLTVL.

V gene TRBV28 combines with J gene TRBJ2-7; 8 bases line up with TRBD1. Germline CDR1 is MDHEN and CDR2 is SYDVKM. The CDR3 covers 14 residues. V shed 5 bases and J 5 bases; nucleotides not matched to a gene: 8. The CDR3 is CASSIRGRLNEQYF. The CDR3 DNA is TGTGCCAGCAGTATCAGGGGGCGCCTGAACGAGCAGTACTTC.

The J gene is TRBJ1-1, the V gene TRBV12-3 or TRBV12-4; D is undetermined. The CDR3 has 13 amino acids. Trimming pared 8 bases from V and 0 bases from J, leaving 10 bases between. CDR3 sequence (DNA): TGTGCCAGCCGCCTAGTTCTGAACACTGAAGCTTTCTTT. The encoded protein is CASRLVLNTEAFF.

This clone turned up a few times. V gene TRBV14 combines with J gene TRBJ2-7; TRBD2 matches 7 bases. Germline trimming cut 3 bases from V and 3 bases from J; bases unmatched to any gene: 8. CDR3 length: 15 amino acids. CDR1 SGHDN and CDR2 FVKESK come from the germline V gene. In DNA form, the CDR3 reads TGTGCCAGCAGCCAGACGGGGCGGGGGAGCTACGAGCAGTACTTC. Its protein is CASSQTGRGSYEQYF.

The chain links TRBV12-3 or TRBV12-4 to TRBJ1-2; TRBD1 matches 8 bases. CDR3 length: 12 amino acids. The V segment lost 6 bases and the J segment 4 bases; nucleotides outside the gene matches: 1. CDR3 residues: CASRTGVYGYTF. The CDR3 region has the DNA TGTGCCAGCAGGACAGGGGTCTATGGCTACACCTTC.

J is TRBJ1-1 and V is TRBV9, with TRBD1 matching 7 bases. Per germline, CDR1 SGDLS and CDR2 YYNGEE. The ends lost 5 bases at V and 4 bases at J; junction bases unmatched: 11. This CDR3 is built from 15 residues. This CDR3 reads CASSYDTGDGTEAFF. In nucleotides, the CDR3 is TGTGCCAGCAGTTATGACACAGGGGATGGCACTGAAGCTTTCTTT.

This rearrangement joins TRBV30 to TRBJ1-4; a weak D match, TRBD1 (5 bases). CDR1 and CDR2 from the germline V gene are GTSNPN and SVGIG (reference sequence). Between the trimmed V and J ends, which lost 0 bases and 8 bases, there was a span of 16 bases. The CDR3 runs 15 residues. The DNA for the CDR3 is TGTGCCTGGAGTGTACACCGGGGGTTAGGGGAAAAACTGTTTTTT. Amino acid sequence: CAWSVHRGLGEKLFF.

This clone occurred a few times. This sequence joins TRBV6-2 or TRBV6-3 and TRBJ2-2; no firm D call. The V and J ends lost 5 bases and 6 bases respectively, with 7 bases between them. Germline V gives CDR1 MNHEY, CDR2 SVGEGT. The CDR3 is 12 amino acids. CDR3 amino acids: CASSTEAGELFF. The DNA for the CDR3 is TGTGCCAGCAGTACAGAAGCCGGGGAGCTGTTTTTT.

This clone was seen a handful of times. V is TRBV5-6 and J is TRBJ2-7, with D perhaps TRBD2 (6 bases). The CDR3 covers 14 residues. Germline V gene sequence: CDR1 SGHDT, CDR2 YYEEEE. V lost 0 bases and J 4 bases, leaving 11 bases between the germline ends. CDR3 bases: TGTGCCAGCAGCTTGGGCGGGGTCGTATACGAGCAGTACTTC. As protein: CASSLGGVVYEQYF.

This clone was seen just once. This sequence joins TRBV6-5 and TRBJ1-1; a possible D gene is TRBD1 (6 bases). V shed 2 bases and J shed 3 bases, with 13 bases lying between them. The length of the CDR3 is 15 residues. CDR1 is MNHEY, CDR2 SVGAGI, per germline. The CDR3 loop is CASSYGGRGDTEAFF. The CDR3 region has the DNA TGTGCCAGCAGTTACGGGGGCAGGGGTGACACTGAAGCTTTCTTT.

This chain joins TRBV12-3 or TRBV12-4 and TRBJ2-2, with TRBD1 as a possible D gene (6 bases). Trimming took 5 bases from V and 4 from J, leaving 8 bases between them. The CDR3 has 13 amino acids. The CDR3 DNA reads TGTGCCAGCAGTAAAGGGGGCACCGGGGAGCTGTTTTTT. This translates into CASSKGGTGELFF.

The chain joins TRBV5-1 to TRBJ2-7; perhaps TRBD1 as D (5 bases). Germline CDR1 is SGHRS and CDR2 is YFSETQ. The CDR3 is 12 amino acids. V was clipped by 4 bases and J by 3 bases, with 8 bases between them. CDR3 protein: CASSPDNYEQYF. The CDR3 region has the DNA TGCGCCAGCAGCCCGGACAACTACGAGCAGTACTTC.

This sequence joins TRBV5-1 and TRBJ1-1; D unresolved. The germline CDR1 and CDR2 sequences are SGHRS and YFSETQ. V was shortened by 1 base and J by 5 bases, with 12 bases between the two germline ends. The CDR3 loop spans 14 amino acids. CDR3 residues: CASSLSPAGTEAFF. DNA of the CDR3: TGCGCCAGCAGCTTGAGTCCTGCCGGGACTGAAGCTTTCTTT.

The chain uses TRBV4-2 and TRBJ2-1; TRBD2 matches at 9 bases. From germline, CDR1 is LGHNA and CDR2 YNFKEQ. J gave up 4 bases and V 5 bases, and 9 bases lay outside the gene matches. The CDR3 covers 16 residues. The CDR3 bases are TGTGCCAGCAGCACTCAGACTAGCGGATCGTACAATGAGCAGTTCTTC. Its translation is CASSTQTSGSYNEQFF.

The chain carries TRBV30 and TRBJ2-2; maybe TRBD1 (5 bases). The CDR3 is made up of 13 amino acids. V shed 0 bases and J shed 6 bases, with 8 bases lying between them. Germline assignment: CDR1 GTSNPN and CDR2 SVGIG (reference sequence). CDR3 amino acids: CAWSVLQAGELFF. CDR3 coding DNA: TGTGCCTGGAGTGTATTACAGGCCGGGGAGCTGTTTTTT.

This chain joins TRBV5-1 and TRBJ2-3; maybe TRBD2 (6 bases). The CDR3 sequence is 15 residues long. CDR1 and CDR2 from the germline V gene are SGHRS and YFSETQ. V lost 3 bases and J 4 bases, leaving 15 bases between the germline ends. The CDR3 protein is CASSSSGGLADTQYF. In nucleotides, the CDR3 is TGCGCCAGCAGCTCGTCCGGGGGATTGGCAGATACGCAGTATTTT.

The gene calls are TRBV28 and TRBJ1-5; TRBD1 might be the D (6 bases). V shed 6 bases and J shed 1 base, with 13 bases lying between them. Looked up from germline, CDR1 is MDHEN and CDR2 is SYDVKM. The CDR3 runs 15 residues. This chain's CDR3 is CASRTPQGSNQPQHF. CDR3 bases: TGTGCCAGCAGAACCCCCCAGGGGAGCAATCAGCCCCAGCATTTT.